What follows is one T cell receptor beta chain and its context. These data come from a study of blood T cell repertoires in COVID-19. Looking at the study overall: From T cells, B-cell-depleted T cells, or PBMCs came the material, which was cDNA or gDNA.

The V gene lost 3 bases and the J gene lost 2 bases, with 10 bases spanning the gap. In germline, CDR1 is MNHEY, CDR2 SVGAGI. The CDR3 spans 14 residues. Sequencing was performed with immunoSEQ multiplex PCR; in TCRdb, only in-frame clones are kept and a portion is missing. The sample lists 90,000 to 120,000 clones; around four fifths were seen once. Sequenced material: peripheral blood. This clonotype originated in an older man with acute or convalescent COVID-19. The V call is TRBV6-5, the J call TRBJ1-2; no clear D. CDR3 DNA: TGTGCCAGCAGTTATCGTATCTTGAACTATGGCTACACCTTC. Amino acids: CASSYRILNYGYTF.